This T cell receptor beta chain was identified during a study of human T cells and chemical hapten exposure. This clonotype was observed at least ten times. Documented time point: patch test 2, 6 weeks after DPC sensitization. The sample's treatment: therapeutic diphenylcyclopropenone sensitization with weekly scalp DPC. MiXCR, run by TCRdb on the RACE reads, gives a single entry per CDR3 protein. This sample yields 96,000 or so distinct CDR3 sequences, of which 7% to 10% are seen a single time; approximately 1.9% belongs to the top ten. CDR1 MRHNA and CDR2 SNTAGT come from the germline V gene. The length of the CDR3 is 16 residues. V lost 2 bases and J 0 bases, leaving 11 bases between the germline ends.

This TCR was sampled from a woman aged 40-49 years with alopecia areata. Some clones in this sample may be carry-over from other donors' samples. The chain links TRBV6-4 to TRBJ2-1, with D uncertain. The starting material was whole blood, obtained in connection with sensitization to the hapten diphenylcyclopropenone (DPC). This chain's CDR3 is CASSDRSRSSYNEQFF. The CDR3 bases are TGTGCCAGCAGTGACCGTTCTAGAAGCTCCTACAATGAGCAGTTCTTC.